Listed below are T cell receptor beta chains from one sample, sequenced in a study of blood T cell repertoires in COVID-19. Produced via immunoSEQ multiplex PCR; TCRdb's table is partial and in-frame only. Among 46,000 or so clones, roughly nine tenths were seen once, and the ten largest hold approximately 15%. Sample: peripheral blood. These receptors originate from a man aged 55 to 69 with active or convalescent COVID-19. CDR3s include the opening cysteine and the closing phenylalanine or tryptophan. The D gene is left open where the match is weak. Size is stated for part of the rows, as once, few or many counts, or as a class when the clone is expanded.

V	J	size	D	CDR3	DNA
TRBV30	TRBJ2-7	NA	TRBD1	CAWSFHEGQGSYEQYF	TGTGCCTGGAGTTTTCATGAGGGACAGGGATCCTACGAGCAGTACTTC
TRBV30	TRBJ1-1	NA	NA	CAWARGGSNTEAFF	TGTGCCTGGGCCCGGGGGGGGTCTAACACTGAAGCTTTCTTT
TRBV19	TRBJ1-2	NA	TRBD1	CASSAITPGQGTDGYTF	TGTGCCAGTAGTGCTATTACTCCGGGACAGGGGACGGATGGCTACACCTTC
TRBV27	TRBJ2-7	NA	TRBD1	CASRLTGAYEQYF	TGTGCCAGTCGTCTCACAGGGGCCTACGAGCAGTACTTC
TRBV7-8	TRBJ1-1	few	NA	CASSFGQQTEAFF	TGTGCCAGCAGCTTTGGACAGCAGACTGAAGCTTTCTTT
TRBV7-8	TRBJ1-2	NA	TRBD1	CASSLDRGPVTF	TGTGCCAGCAGCTTGGACAGGGGGCCAGTCACCTTC
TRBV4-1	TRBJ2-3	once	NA	CASSQGPGGLADTQYF	TGCGCCAGCAGCCAAGGCCCGGGGGGCCTGGCAGATACGCAGTATTTT
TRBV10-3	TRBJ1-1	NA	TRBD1	CAISEQTGAGTEAFF	TGTGCCATCAGTGAGCAGACAGGGGCCGGGACTGAAGCTTTCTTT
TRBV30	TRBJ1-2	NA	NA	CAWGTPDNTNYGYTF	TGTGCCTGGGGTACCCCGGACAACACTAACTATGGCTACACCTTC
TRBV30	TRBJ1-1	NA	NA	CASVRDSTEAFF	TGTGCCTCTGTAAGAGATTCCACTGAAGCTTTCTTT
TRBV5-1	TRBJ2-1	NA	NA	CASSLGDTLYNEQFF	TGCGCCAGCAGCTTGGGTGACACCCTCTACAATGAGCAGTTCTTC
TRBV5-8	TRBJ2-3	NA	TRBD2	CASSLAGGHSVPDTQYF	TGTGCCAGCAGCTTAGCGGGGGGGCATTCAGTCCCCGATACGCAGTATTTT
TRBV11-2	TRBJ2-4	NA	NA	CASGATGNIQYF	TGTGCCAGCGGAGCGACAGGAAACATTCAGTACTTC
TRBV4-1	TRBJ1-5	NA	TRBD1	CASSQGTGAFQPQHF	TGCGCCAGCAGCCAAGGGACAGGGGCGTTTCAGCCCCAGCATTTT
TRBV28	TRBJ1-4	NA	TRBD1	CASSSVLDRANEKLFF	TGTGCCAGCAGCTCCGTCCTGGACAGGGCTAATGAAAAACTGTTTTTT
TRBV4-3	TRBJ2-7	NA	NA	CASSQDPSAREQYF	TGCGCCAGCAGCCAAGATCCCTCTGCTAGGGAGCAGTACTTC
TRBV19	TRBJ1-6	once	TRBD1	CASSTTGGGSPLHF	TGTGCCAGTAGTACGACAGGGGGAGGTTCACCCCTCCACTTT
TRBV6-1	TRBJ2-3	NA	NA	CASSEVQGEKTDTQYF	TGTGCCAGCAGTGAAGTACAGGGAGAAAAGACAGATACGCAGTATTTT
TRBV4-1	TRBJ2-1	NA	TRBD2	CASSHPERGSSYNEQFF	TGCGCCAGCAGCCACCCGGAGCGGGGGAGCTCCTACAATGAGCAGTTCTTC
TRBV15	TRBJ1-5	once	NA	CATRGRVSNQPQHF	TGTGCCACCAGGGGCAGGGTAAGCAATCAGCCCCAGCATTTT
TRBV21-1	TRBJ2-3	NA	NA	CASSPAGGCTDTQYF	TGTGCCAGCAGTCCAGCGGGGGGGTGCACAGATACGCAGTATTTT
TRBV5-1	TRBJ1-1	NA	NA	CASSVTGTNTEAFF	TGCGCCAGCAGCGTCACAGGGACCAACACTGAAGCTTTCTTT
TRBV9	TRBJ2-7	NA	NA	CASSVEQGYEQYF	TGTGCCAGCAGCGTAGAACAGGGCTACGAGCAGTACTTC
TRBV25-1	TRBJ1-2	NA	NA	CASSEGRRSNYGYTF	TGTGCCAGCAGTGAGGGGCGGCGGTCAAACTATGGCTACACCTTC
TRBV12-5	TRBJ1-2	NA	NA	CASGLVSPLLSINGYTF	TGTGCTAGTGGTTTGGTCTCTCCCCTACTTTCGATAAATGGCTACACCTTC
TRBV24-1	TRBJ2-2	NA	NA	CATIGPGESGELFF	TGTGCCACCATTGGTCCAGGGGAGAGCGGGGAGCTGTTTTTT
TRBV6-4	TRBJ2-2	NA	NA	CASSSQGATGELFF	TGTGCCAGCAGTTCCCAGGGCGCCACCGGGGAGCTGTTTTTT
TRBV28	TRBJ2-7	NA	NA	CASSSRPPPGTYEQYF	TGTGCCAGCAGCTCGCGTCCCCCGCCAGGGACCTACGAGCAGTACTTC
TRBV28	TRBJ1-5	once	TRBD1	CASSSGGPNQPQHF	TGTGCCAGCAGTTCAGGGGGACCTAATCAGCCCCAGCATTTT
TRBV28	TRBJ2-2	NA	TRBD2	CASTPSGGAGGGELFF	TGTGCCAGCACCCCAAGCGGGGGGGCCGGAGGCGGGGAGCTGTTTTTT
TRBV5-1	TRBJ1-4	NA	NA	CASSTRGYEKLFF	TGCGCCAGCAGCACACGAGGGTATGAAAAACTGTTTTTT